This T cell receptor beta chain emerged from a study of T-cell reconstitution after alpha-beta-depleted transplantation in children. Findings of the study overall: T-cell counts and diversity at one year following transplant were attributed mainly to newly produced T cells. There were reportedly several hundred expanded graft clones from which alpha-beta T cells came about two months after transplant.

Unique molecular identifiers tagged the TCRbeta library. MiXCR, applied by TCRdb to the PCR reads, yields one record per CDR3 protein. This table holds nearly 350,000 distinct CDR3 sequences, about a sixth found once. This clonotype was found a few times. Its target is not known. This CDR3 spans 17 amino acids. Germline lookup yields CDR1 LGHNA and CDR2 YNFKEQ. The germline V and J ends were trimmed by 0 bases and 5 bases, with 19 bases remaining between them. The sequencing here drew on PBMCs, mostly from graft donor cells, taken 360 days after TCRalphabeta/CD19-depleted stem cell transplant. The V gene is TRBV4-2, the J gene TRBJ2-5; D uncertain. The sequence was collected from a male patient aged 2 to 9 who had a stem cell transplant for acute lymphoblastic leukemia, so the T cells may come from the graft donor. CDR3 coding DNA: TGTGCCAGCAGCCAAGATGGGGTACGGAGAGCCTTGGAGACCCAGTACTTC. It specifies CASSQDGVRRALETQYF.